What follows describes a single TCR beta chain. Its antigen is undetermined. Authors of the study amplified TCR beta CDR3 regions from RNA transcripts. A first-round RT-PCR of the TCR CDR3 used the HTBI primer set. From the multiplex PCR reads, TCRdb called clonotypes with MiXCR, one entry per CDR3 protein. Of some 250,000 distinct CDR3 sequences listed, more than 12% were seen once; the top ten hold roughly 13%. The sample comes from a study of T cells in Graves' hyperthyroidism and ophthalmopathy. The CDR3 has 15 amino acids. Germline lookup yields CDR1 MGHRA and CDR2 YSYEKL. V shed 0 bases and J shed 0 bases, with 8 bases lying between them. The study's findings and limits: Ophthalmopathy and stable hyperthyroidism were told apart by a 13 V-J model.

The sample, blood from the first hyperthyroidism diagnosis, precedes any ophthalmopathy symptoms. The authors took PBMCs from 8 to 10 ml fresh peripheral blood. The sequenced sample consisted of blood. This clonotype was obtained from a woman aged 40 to 50 with Graves' hyperthyroidism that later progressed to Graves' ophthalmopathy. The V gene is TRBV4-1, the J gene TRBJ2-5, with D maybe TRBD2 (5 bases). The DNA for the CDR3 is TGCGCCAGCAGCCAAGATAGGGAGTACCAAGAGACCCAGTACTTC. This gives the protein CASSQDREYQETQYF.